This record concerns one T cell receptor (beta chain) sequence. Its antigen remains undetermined. No much larger clonotype is one base removed from it; base qualities were not supplied. There are 12 amino acids in the CDR3, from cysteine to phenylalanine inclusive. Only the CDR3 region is kept as DNA, spanning 36 bases read in frame from base 1. The junction carries 10 bases between V and J, which are trimmed by 4 bases and 6 bases respectively. The germline V gene sets CDR1 to MDHEN and CDR2 to SYDVKM. In Seattle, one collaborating source enrolled patients while the infection was active and tracked those patients longitudinally over the course of disease. Each collaborating institution followed its own protocols to collect whole blood in K2EDTA tubes. Collaborator samples were shipped for TCRbeta analysis as frozen whole blood, isolated PBMCs, or DNA extracted from either sample type. TCRbeta CDR3 regions were amplified from genomic DNA by means of the immunoSEQ Assay, a bias-controlled multiplex PCR. The authors processed their data as follows. Nucleated cell counts per sample were estimated from amplification of reference gene primers within the assay. To quantify the absolute abundance of each unique TCRbeta CDR3 rearrangement, sequence reads were collapsed and filtered. Productive Simpson clonality was computed per sample as the square root of Simpson's diversity index over productive rearrangements. TCRdb's version of the immuneACCESS table is confined to in-frame rearrangements and falls short of the full clone set. An unresolved V gene accounts for under half of the shortfall where checked; the remainder is of unknown origin. V, J and clone size were drawn from that table, and D and trimming were deduced from the DNA. Recorded for this sample are tens of thousands of clones; 78% of them occurred a single time. In total, the top ten clones hold roughly 6.7% of the sample.

This sample is drawn from a study of blood T cell repertoires in COVID-19 (dated by TCRdb to 2018 to 2020). Regarding the research as a whole: Collaborator samples came from the United States, Italy and Spain and covered acute and convalescent phases of COVID-19. Samples were obtained from the ongoing ImmuneRACE study (first 160 participants) and from over 1,000 subjects provided by 6 global collaborators. HLA class I and class II types, where available, came from metadata supplied by the sample provider rather than from assay-based typing. The repertoires were released in a freely available public database meant as a resource for research on the immune response to SARS-CoV-2. Deeply sampled blood TCRbeta repertoires from subjects exposed to, actively infected with, or recovered from COVID-19 were included in the dataset. The prospective study material was composed of cDNA or gDNA derived from T cells, B-cell-depleted T cells, or PBMCs. Nearly every sample came with metadata listing a de-identified subject ID, COVID-19 status, age in years and sex. Broader findings and caveats from the paper: Clinical and demographic metadata were provided uncurated, with the amount varying by source and participant.

This TCR derives from a man between 70 and 80 years old with COVID-19, enrolled during active disease. Sequenced material: peripheral blood. Recombination linked TRBV28 to TRBJ2-7, and perhaps TRBD1 as D gene, on 6 matching bases. The CDR3 amino acid sequence is: CASSWGRGEQYF. The bases are TGTGCCAGCAGTTGGGGCAGGGGCGAGCAGTACTTC.